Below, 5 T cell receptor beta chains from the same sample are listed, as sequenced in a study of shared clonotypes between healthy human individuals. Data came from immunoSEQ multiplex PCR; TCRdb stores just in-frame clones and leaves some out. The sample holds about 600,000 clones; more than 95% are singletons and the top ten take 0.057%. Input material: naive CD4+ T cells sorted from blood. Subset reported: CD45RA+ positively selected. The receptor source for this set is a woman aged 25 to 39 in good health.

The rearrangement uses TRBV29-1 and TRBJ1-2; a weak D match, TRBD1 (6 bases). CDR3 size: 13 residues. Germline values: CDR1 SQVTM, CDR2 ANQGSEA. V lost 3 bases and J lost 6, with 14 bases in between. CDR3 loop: CSVEGGPGDGYTF. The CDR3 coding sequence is TGCAGCGTTGAGGGGGGGCCTGGAGATGGCTACACCTTC. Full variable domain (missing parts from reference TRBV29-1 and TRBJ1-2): SAVISQKPSRDICQRGTSLTIQCQVDSQVTMMFWYRQQPGQSLTLIATANQGSEATYESGFVIDKFPISRPNLTFSTLTVSNMSPEDSSIYLCSVEGGPGDGYTFGSGTRLTVV.

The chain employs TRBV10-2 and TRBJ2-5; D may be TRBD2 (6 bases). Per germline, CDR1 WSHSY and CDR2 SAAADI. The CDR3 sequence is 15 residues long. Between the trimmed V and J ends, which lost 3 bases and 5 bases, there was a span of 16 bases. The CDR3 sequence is CASSEPRRARETQYF. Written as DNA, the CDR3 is TGCGCCAGCAGTGAACCACGGAGGGCCAGGGAGACCCAGTACTTC.

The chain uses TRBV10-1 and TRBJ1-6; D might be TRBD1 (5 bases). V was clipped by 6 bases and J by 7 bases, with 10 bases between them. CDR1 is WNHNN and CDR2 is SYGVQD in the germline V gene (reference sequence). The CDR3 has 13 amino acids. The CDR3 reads CASRTGANSPLHF. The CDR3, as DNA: TGCGCCAGCAGGACCGGGGCGAATTCACCCCTCCACTTT.

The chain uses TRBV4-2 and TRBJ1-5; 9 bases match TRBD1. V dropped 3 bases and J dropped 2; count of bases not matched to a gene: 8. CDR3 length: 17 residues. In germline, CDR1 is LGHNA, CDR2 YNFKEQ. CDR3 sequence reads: CASSQQEGQGGNQPQHF. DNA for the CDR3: TGTGCCAGCAGCCAGCAGGAGGGACAGGGCGGCAATCAGCCCCAGCATTTT.

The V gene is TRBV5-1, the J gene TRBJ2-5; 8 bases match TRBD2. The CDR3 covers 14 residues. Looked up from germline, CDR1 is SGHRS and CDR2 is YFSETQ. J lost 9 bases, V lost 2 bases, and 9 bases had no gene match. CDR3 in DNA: TGCGCCAGCAGCTTCTTTAGCGGGATGGCGGCCCAGTACTTC. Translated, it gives CASSFFSGMAAQYF.